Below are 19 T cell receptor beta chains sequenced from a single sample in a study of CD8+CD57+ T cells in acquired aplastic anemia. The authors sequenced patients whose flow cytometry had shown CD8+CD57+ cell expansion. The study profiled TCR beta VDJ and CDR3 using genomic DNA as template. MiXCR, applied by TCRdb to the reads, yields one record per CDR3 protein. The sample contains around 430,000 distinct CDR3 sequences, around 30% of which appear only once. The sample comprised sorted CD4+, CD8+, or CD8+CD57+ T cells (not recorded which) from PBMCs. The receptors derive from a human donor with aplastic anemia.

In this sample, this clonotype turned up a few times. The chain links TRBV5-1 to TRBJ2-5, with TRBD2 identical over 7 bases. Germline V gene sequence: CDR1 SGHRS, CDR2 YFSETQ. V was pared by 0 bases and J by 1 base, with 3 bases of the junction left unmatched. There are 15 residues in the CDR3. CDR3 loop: CASSLEASGQETQYF. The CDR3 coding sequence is TGCGCCAGCAGCTTGGAAGCTAGCGGCCAAGAGACCCAGTACTTC.

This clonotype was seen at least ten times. CDR3 protein: CASSPKGTGYNEQFF. The CDR3 DNA reads as TGTGCCAGCAGTCCAAAAGGGACAGGGTACAATGAGCAGTTCTTC. This rearrangement joins TRBV2 to TRBJ2-1; 9 positions match TRBD1. V was pared by 5 bases and J by 4 bases, with 6 bases of the junction left unmatched. The CDR3 totals 15 residues. The germline V gene encodes CDR1 SNHLY and CDR2 FYNNEI. Drawing the rest from reference TRBV2 and TRBJ2-1, the complete variable domain is EPEVTQTPSHQVTQMGQEVILRCVPISNHLYFYWYRQILGQKVEFLVSFYNNEISEKSEIFDDQFSVERPDGSNFTLKIRSTKLEDSAMYFCASSPKGTGYNEQFFGPGTRLTVL.

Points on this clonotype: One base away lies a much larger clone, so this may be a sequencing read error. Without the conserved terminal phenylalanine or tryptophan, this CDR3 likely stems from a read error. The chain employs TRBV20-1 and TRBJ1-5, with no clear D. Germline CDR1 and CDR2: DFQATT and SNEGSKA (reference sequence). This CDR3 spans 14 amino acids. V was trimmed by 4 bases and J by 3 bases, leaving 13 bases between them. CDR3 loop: CSATSVTANQPQHL. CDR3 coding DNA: TGCAGTGCTACCTCGGTTACCGCCAATCAGCCCCAGCATCTT.

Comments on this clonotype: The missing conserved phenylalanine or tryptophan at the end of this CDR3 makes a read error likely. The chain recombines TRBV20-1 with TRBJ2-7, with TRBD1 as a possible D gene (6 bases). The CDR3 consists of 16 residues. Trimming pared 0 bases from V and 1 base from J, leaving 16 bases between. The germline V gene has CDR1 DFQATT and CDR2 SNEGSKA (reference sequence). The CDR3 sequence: CSARDPLDRPSYEQYS. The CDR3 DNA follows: TGCAGTGCTAGAGATCCTCTTGACAGGCCGTCCTACGAGCAGTACTCC.

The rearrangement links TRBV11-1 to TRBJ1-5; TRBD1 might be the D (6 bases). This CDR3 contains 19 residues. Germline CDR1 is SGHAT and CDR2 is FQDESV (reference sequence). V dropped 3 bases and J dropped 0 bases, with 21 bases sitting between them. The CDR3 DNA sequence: TGTGCCAGCAGCTTGGCGTCGGGGGGGGCCTCCTATAGCAATCAGCCCCAGCATTTT. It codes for CASSLASGGASYSNQPQHF.

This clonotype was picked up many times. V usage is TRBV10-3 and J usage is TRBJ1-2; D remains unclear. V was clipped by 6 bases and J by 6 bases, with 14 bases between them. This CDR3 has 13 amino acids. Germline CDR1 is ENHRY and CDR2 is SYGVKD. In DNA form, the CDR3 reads TGTGCCATCAGACAAGACTCAAACGATGGCTACACCTTC. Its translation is CAIRQDSNDGYTF.

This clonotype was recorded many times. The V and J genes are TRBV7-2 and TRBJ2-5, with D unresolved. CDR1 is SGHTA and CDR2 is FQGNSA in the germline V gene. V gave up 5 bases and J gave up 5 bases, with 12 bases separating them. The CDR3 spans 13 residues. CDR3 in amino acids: CASSNNRQETQYF. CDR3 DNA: TGTGCCAGCAGCAACAACCGCCAGGAGACCCAGTACTTC.

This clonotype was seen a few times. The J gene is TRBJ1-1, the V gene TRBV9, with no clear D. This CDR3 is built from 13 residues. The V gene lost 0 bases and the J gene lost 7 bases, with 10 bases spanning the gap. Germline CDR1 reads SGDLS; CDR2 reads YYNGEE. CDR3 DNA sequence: TGTGCCAGCAGCGTAGGTGGGGTCGGTGAAGCTTTCTTT. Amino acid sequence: CASSVGGVGEAFF. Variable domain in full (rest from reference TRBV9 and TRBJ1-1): DSGVTQTPKHLITATGQRVTLRCSPRSGDLSVYWYQQSLDQGLQFLIQYYNGEERAKGNILERFSAQQFPDLHSELNLSSLELGDSALYFCASSVGGVGEAFFGQGTRLTVV.

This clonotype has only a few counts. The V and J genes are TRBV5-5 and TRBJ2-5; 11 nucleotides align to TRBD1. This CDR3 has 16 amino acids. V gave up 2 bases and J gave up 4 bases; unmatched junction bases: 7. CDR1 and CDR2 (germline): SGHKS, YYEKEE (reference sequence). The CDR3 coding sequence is TGTGCCAGCAGCTTCGGGGACAGGGGGTCGGGAGAGACCCAGTACTTC. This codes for CASSFGDRGSGETQYF. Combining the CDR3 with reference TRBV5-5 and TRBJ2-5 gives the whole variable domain DAGVTQSPTHLIKTRGQQVTLRCSPISGHKSVSWYQQVLGQGPQFIFQYYEKEERGRGNFPDRFSARQFPNYSSELNVNALLLGDSALYLCASSFGDRGSGETQYFGPGTRLLVL.

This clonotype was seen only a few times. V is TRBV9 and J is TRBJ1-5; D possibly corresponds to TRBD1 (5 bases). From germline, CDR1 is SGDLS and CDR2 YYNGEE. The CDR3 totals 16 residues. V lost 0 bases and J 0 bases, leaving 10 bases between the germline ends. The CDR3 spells CASSVGAGNSNQPQHF. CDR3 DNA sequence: TGTGCCAGCAGCGTAGGGGCAGGGAATAGCAATCAGCCCCAGCATTTT.

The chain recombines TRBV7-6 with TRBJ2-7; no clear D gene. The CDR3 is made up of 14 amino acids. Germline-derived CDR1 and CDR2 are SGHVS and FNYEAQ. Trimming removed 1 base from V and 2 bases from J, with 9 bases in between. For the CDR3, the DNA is TGTGCCAGCAGCTTAGGGCCAGCTACCTACGAGCAGTACTTC. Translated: CASSLGPATYEQYF. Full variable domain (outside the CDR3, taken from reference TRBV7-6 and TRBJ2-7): GAGVSQSPRYKVTKRGQDVALRCDPISGHVSLYWYRQALGQGPEFLTYFNYEAQQDKSGLPNDRFSAERPEGSISTLTIQRTEQRDSAMYRCASSLGPATYEQYFGPGTRLTVT.

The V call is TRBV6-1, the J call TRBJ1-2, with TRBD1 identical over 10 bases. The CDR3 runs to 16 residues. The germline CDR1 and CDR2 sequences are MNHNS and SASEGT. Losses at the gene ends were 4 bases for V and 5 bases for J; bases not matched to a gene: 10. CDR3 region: CASSVLTGGNGYGYTF. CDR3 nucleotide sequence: TGTGCCAGCAGTGTGTTGACAGGGGGCAATGGTTATGGCTACACCTTC.

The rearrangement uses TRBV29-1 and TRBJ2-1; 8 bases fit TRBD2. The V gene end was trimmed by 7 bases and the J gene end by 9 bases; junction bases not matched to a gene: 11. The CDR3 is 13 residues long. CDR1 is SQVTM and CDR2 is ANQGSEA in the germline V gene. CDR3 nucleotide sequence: TGCAGCGCAGACATTCTACGGGGGGGTGAGCAGTTCTTC. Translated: CSADILRGGEQFF.

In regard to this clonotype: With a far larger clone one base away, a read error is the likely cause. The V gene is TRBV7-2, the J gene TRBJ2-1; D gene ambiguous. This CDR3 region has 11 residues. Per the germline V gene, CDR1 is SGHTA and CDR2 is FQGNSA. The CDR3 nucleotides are TGTGCCAGCAGCTTAGCCAATGGGCAGTTCTTC. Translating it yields CASSLANGQFF.

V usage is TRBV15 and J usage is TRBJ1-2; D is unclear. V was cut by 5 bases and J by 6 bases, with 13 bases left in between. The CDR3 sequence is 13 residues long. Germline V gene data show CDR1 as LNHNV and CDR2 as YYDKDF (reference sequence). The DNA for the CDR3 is TGTGCCACCAGCTGCCGGGTTCAGAATGGCTACACCTTC. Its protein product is CATSCRVQNGYTF.

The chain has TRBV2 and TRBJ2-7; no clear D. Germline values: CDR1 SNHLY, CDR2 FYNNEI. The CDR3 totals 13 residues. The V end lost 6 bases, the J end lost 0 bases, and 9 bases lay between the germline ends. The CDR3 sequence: CASRPSSSYEQYF. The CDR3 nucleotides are TGTGCCAGCAGGCCCAGCAGCTCCTACGAGCAGTACTTC.

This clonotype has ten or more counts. The CDR3 spells CSVPGQGNYGYTF. The CDR3 bases are TGCAGCGTTCCGGGACAGGGGAACTATGGCTACACCTTC. The chain is built from TRBV29-1 and TRBJ1-2; 10 positions agree with TRBD1. J lost 2 bases, V lost 5 bases, and 2 bases had no gene match. This CDR3 region has 13 residues. Looked up from germline, CDR1 is SQVTM and CDR2 is ANQGSEA. Using reference TRBV29-1 and TRBJ1-2 for the parts outside the CDR3, the full variable domain is SAVISQKPSRDICQRGTSLTIQCQVDSQVTMMFWYRQQPGQSLTLIATANQGSEATYESGFVIDKFPISRPNLTFSTLTVSNMSPEDSSIYLCSVPGQGNYGYTFGSGTRLTVV.

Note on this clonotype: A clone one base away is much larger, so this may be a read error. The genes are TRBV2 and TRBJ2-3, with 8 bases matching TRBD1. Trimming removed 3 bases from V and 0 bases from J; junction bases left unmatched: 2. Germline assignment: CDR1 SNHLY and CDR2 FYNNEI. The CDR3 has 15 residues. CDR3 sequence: CASSDRDRSTDTQYF. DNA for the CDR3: TGTGCCAGCAGTGACCGGGACAGGAGCACAGATACGCAGTATTTT.

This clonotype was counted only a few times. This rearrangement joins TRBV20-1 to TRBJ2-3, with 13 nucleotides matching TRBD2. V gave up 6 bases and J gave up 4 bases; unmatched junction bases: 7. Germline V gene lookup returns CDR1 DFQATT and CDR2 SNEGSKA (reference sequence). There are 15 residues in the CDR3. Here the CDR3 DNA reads TGCAGTGCAATGGGACTAGCGGGGACGCCAGATACGCAGTATTTT. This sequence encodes CSAMGLAGTPDTQYF.